The clone carrying this T cell receptor beta chain has just one count. The V end was cut by 4 bases, the J end by 12 bases, with 12 bases between. The CDR3 covers 12 residues. The V gene's germline CDR1 is LGHDT and CDR2 YNNKEL (reference sequence). RNA totalling about 0.45 to 1 ug underwent reverse transcription with random hexamers. Across 54 Vbeta and 13 Jbeta, immunoSEQ multiplex PCR amplified TCR beta CDR3. Using its own MiXCR run on the immunoSEQ multiplex PCR reads, TCRdb lists one record per CDR3 protein. The table includes about 120,000 distinct CDR3 sequences, around 94% detected once. This entry comes from a study of CD8 T cells in Susac syndrome.

Source material: CD4+ T cells from PBMCs. The V gene is TRBV3-1, the J gene TRBJ2-2, with unresolved D. The sequence derives from a human donor in good health. The CDR3 DNA is TGTGCCAGCAGCCTAAGTACAGCCAAGCTGTTTTTT. Protein sequence: CASSLSTAKLFF.